This T cell receptor beta chain is drawn from a study of patients and donors after allogeneic stem cell transplantation. This clonotype showed up just a few times. MiXCR was run by TCRdb on the RT-PCR reads, yielding one entry per CDR3 protein. The table records roughly 230,000 distinct CDR3 sequences, roughly 15% of them present only once. Germline assignment: CDR1 DFQATT and CDR2 SNEGSKA (reference sequence). Trimming cost V 3 bases and J 1 base, with 11 bases left between them. This CDR3 spans 14 amino acids. Sequenced input: blood, either unsorted or a sorted T cell fraction (not recorded which). The chain joins TRBV20-1 to TRBJ2-3, with no clear D. The TCR was taken from a human donor who was either an allogeneic HSCT recipient or a stem cell or donor lymphocyte infusion donor (not recorded which). It is not recorded whose cells these are; they may come from a transplant donor. The DNA of the CDR3 is TGCAGTGCTAGTAATCCATTCGGCACAGATACGCAGTATTTT. Protein product: CSASNPFGTDTQYF.